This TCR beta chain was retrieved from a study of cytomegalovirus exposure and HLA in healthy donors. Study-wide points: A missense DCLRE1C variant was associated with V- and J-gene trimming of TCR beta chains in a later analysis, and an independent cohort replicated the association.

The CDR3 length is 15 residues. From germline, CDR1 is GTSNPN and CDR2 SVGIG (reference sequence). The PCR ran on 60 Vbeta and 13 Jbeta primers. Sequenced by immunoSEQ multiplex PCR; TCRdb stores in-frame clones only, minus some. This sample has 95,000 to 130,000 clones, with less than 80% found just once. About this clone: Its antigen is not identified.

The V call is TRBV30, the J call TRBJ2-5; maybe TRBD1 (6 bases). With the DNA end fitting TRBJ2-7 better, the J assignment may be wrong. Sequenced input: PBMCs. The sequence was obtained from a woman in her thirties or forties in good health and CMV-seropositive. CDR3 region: CAWGEKSRGSYEQYF. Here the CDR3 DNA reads TGTGCCTGGGGAGAGAAGAGCAGGGGCTCCTACGAGCAGTACTTC.